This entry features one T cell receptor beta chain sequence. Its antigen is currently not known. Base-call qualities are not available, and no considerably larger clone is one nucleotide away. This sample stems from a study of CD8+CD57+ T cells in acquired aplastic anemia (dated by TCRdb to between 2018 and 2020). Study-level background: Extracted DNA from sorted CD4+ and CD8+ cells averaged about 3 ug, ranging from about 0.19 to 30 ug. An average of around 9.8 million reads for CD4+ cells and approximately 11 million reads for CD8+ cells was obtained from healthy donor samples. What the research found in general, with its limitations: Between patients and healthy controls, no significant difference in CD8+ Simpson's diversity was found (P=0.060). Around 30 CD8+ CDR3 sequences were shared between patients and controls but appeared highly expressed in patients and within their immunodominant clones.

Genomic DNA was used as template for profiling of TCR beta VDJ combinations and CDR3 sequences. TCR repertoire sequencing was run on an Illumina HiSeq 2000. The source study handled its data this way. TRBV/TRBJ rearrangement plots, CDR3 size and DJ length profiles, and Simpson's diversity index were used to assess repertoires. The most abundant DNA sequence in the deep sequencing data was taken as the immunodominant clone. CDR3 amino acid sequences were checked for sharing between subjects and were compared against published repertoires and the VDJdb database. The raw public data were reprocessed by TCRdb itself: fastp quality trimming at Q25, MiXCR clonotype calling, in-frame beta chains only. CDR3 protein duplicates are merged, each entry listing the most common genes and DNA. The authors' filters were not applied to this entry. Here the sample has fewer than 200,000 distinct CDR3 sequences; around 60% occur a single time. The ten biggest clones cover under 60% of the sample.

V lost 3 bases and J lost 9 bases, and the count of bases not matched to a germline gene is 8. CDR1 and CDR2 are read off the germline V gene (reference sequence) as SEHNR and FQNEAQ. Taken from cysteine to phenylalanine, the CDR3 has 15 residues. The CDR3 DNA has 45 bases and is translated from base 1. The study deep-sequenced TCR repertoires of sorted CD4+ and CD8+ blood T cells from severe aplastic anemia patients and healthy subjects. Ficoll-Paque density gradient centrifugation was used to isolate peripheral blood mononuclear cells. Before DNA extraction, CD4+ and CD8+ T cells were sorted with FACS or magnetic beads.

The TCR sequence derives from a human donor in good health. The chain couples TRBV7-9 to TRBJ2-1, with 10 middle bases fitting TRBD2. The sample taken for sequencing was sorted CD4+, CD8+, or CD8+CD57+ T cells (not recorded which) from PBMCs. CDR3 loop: CASSFNASGSGEQFF. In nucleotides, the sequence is TGTGCCAGCAGCTTCAACGCTAGCGGGAGTGGTGAGCAGTTCTTC.